This record concerns one TCR beta chain sequence. The J segment lost 4 bases and the V segment lost 5 bases, leaving 11 bases of the junction unmatched. The CDR3 runs 16 residues. The germline V gene has CDR1 SGHNT and CDR2 YENEEA. Primed by a sample-barcoded 5' primer and a J-beta primer mix, a second PCR proceeded for roughly 6 to 12 cycles. Using its own MiXCR run on the 5' RACE reads, TCRdb lists one record per CDR3 protein. Here the sample spans around 1.5 million distinct CDR3 sequences, roughly 60% being singletons. The sample originates from a study of blood T cells in healthy people across ages.

This TCR derives from a man younger than 35 in good health. The chain recombines TRBV11-3 with TRBJ1-5; the match to TRBD1 covers 7 bases. The sample taken for sequencing was blood. As DNA, the CDR3 is TGTGCCAGCAGCCCGAGGACAGGAATAAGTAATCAGCCCCAGCATTTT. The encoded protein is CASSPRTGISNQPQHF. Filled out from reference TRBV11-3 and TRBJ1-5, the complete variable domain reads EAGVVQSPRYKIIEKKQPVAFWCNPISGHNTLYWYLQNLGQGPELLIRYENEEAVDDSQLPKDRFSAERLKGVDSTLKIQPAELGDSAVYLCASSPRTGISNQPQHFGDGTRLSIL.